This T cell receptor beta chain was documented in a study of HIV-infected patients and healthy controls (dated 2014 in TCRdb). This clonotype was counted many times. Its antigen is unknown. Base qualities are not provided; no much larger clone lies one nucleotide away. Library preparation employed 5' RACE. TCRdb shows the sequencer as Illumina MiSeq. TCRdb cleaned the public reads at Q25 with fastp, built clones with MiXCR and kept in-frame beta chains. CDR3 protein sequences are deduplicated, and each keeps its most common genes and DNA. This sample lists under 70,000 distinct CDR3 sequences; 15% to 20% were detected once. Of the sample, approximately 1.5% is held by the ten largest clones. V is pared back by 6 bases and J by 5 bases, with 13 bases lying between the germline termini. The germline V gene sets CDR1 to MNHEY and CDR2 to SVGAGI. The CDR3 spans 13 residues, from the cysteine through the phenylalanine. Only CDR3 DNA is held: 39 bases, read in frame from base 1.

The chain uses TRBV6-5 and TRBJ2-5; no D gene call is confident. Sequencing input: CD4+ T cells from blood. The TCR comes from a human donor in good health. For the CDR3, the sequence is CASSDNSYETQYF. The sequenced DNA is TGTGCCAGCAGCGATAACTCCTACGAGACCCAGTACTTC.